The 20 T cell receptor beta chains given below trace back to one sample, sequenced in a study of beta chain features in type 1 diabetes. Expressed TCRB transcripts were sequenced, since all the RNA that had been isolated was reverse transcribed. The assay was immunoSEQ multiplex PCR, and TCRdb's table has in-frame clones only and misses some. The sample contains 970,000 or so clones, 15% to 20% of which appear only once. The sample was naive CD4+ T cells from blood. All receptors derive from a woman aged 18-35 years in good health.

This clone appeared a few times. The chain combines TRBV10-3 with TRBJ2-7, with 10 nucleotides matching TRBD1. The CDR3 has 14 amino acids. Trimming cost V 6 bases and J 6 bases; bases outside gene matches: 8. Per the germline V gene, CDR1 is ENHRY and CDR2 is SYGVKD. This CDR3 reads CAIRPTGTGVEQYF. The CDR3 DNA sequence: TGTGCCATCAGACCAACCGGGACAGGGGTCGAGCAGTACTTC.

This clone was detected only a few times. The genes are TRBV7-2 and TRBJ2-7; 7 nucleotides line up with TRBD2. From germline, CDR1 is SGHTA and CDR2 FQGNSA. The CDR3 sequence is 15 residues long. J gave up 6 bases and V 5 bases, and 13 bases lay outside the gene matches. In nucleotides, the CDR3 is TGTGCCAGCAGCCCCCCCGGACTAGATCTTCGCGAGCAGTACTTC. Translating it yields CASSPPGLDLREQYF.

This chain uses TRBV27 with TRBJ2-2; 13 bases are a match to TRBD2. Losses at the gene ends were 7 bases for V and 7 bases for J; bases not matched to a gene: 12. Germline lookup yields CDR1 MNHEY and CDR2 SMNVEV (reference sequence). The CDR3 loop spans 17 amino acids. CDR3 loop: CASTARTSGSYVGELFF. The CDR3 nucleotides are TGTGCCAGCACCGCTCGGACTAGCGGGAGTTACGTCGGGGAGCTGTTTTTT.

The chain links TRBV11-1 to TRBJ2-7; the D gene is possibly TRBD2 (6 bases). From germline, CDR1 is SGHAT and CDR2 FQDESV (reference sequence). This CDR3 spans 13 amino acids. The germline V and J ends were trimmed by 4 bases and 2 bases, with 9 bases remaining between them. The CDR3 DNA is TGTGCCAGCAGCTGGAGGGAAACCTACGAGCAGTACTTC. Translating gives CASSWRETYEQYF.

Worth noting for this clone: This specimen includes other DNA sequences encoding the same CDR3. The rearrangement uses TRBV18 and TRBJ2-5; TRBD2 might be the D (6 bases). Trimming took 3 bases from V and 4 from J, leaving 6 bases between them. CDR3 length: 12 amino acids. CDR1 KGHSH and CDR2 LQKENI come from the germline V gene. The CDR3 coding sequence is TGTGCCAGCTCACCCGGGGGAGAGACCCAGTACTTC. Protein product: CASSPGGETQYF.

This chain uses TRBV6-5 with TRBJ2-7; 9 nucleotides align to TRBD1. The germline CDR1 and CDR2 sequences are MNHEY and SVGAGI. The CDR3 extends over 14 amino acids. The V and J ends lost 5 bases and 4 bases, in that order; junction bases with no gene match: 6. The CDR3 here is CASSPGTGPYEQYF. CDR3 DNA sequence: TGTGCCAGCAGTCCTGGGACAGGGCCGTACGAGCAGTACTTC.

This clone has just a few counts. V and J are TRBV5-1 and TRBJ1-2; 8 bases match TRBD1. The CDR3 is 15 residues long. With 4 bases clipped from V and 4 bases from J, the junction kept 9 bases outside the gene matches. CDR1 and CDR2 from the germline V gene are SGHRS and YFSETQ. CDR3 residues: CASSHDVGQGYGYTF. The CDR3 DNA is TGCGCCAGCAGCCACGATGTCGGACAGGGCTATGGCTACACCTTC.

This clone occurred a few times. Other DNA sequences from this sample encode an identical CDR3 as well. This sequence joins TRBV11-2 and TRBJ2-7; D is uncertain. The CDR3 contains 11 residues. Trimming removed 0 bases from V and 4 bases from J, with 1 base in between. The germline V gene encodes CDR1 SGHAT and CDR2 FQNNGV. Here the CDR3 DNA reads TGTGCCAGCAGCTTAGAGTACGAGCAGTACTTC. Its translation is CASSLEYEQYF.

This clone showed up just a few times. The chain carries TRBV19 and TRBJ2-3; 11 bases align to TRBD2. Germline lookup yields CDR1 LNHDA and CDR2 SQIVND (reference sequence). After removal of 5 bases from V and 3 bases from J, the junction contained 4 bases not matched to a gene. The CDR3 runs 15 residues. The DNA for the CDR3 is TGTGCCAGTAGTGCCCGACTAGCGGGAACAGATACGCAGTATTTT. Translated: CASSARLAGTDTQYF.

This clone was detected a few times. This chain connects TRBV29-1 to TRBJ2-5; 7 nucleotides agree with TRBD2. Germline V gives CDR1 SQVTM, CDR2 ANQGSEA. This CDR3 comprises 11 residues. V dropped 6 bases and J dropped 5; count of bases not matched to a gene: 3. CDR3 sequence (DNA): TGCAGCGTGGTGGGGGGGGAGACCCAGTACTTC. It encodes CSVVGGETQYF.

This clone turned up a few times. The rearrangement links TRBV7-9 to TRBJ2-7, with TRBD2 matching over 9 bases. J gave up 3 bases and V 5 bases, and 11 bases lay outside the gene matches. The CDR3 covers 16 residues. Germline V CDR1 and CDR2: SEHNR, FQNEAQ (reference sequence). CDR3 protein: CASSPRTSVSIYEQYF. The CDR3 DNA sequence: TGTGCCAGCAGCCCCCGGACTAGCGTCTCCATCTACGAGCAGTACTTC. Using reference TRBV7-9 and TRBJ2-7 for the parts outside the CDR3, the full variable domain is DTGVSQNPRHKITKRGQNVTFRCDPISEHNRLYWYRQTLGQGPEFLTYFQNEAQLEKSRLLSDRFSAERPKGSFSTLEIQRTEQGDSAMYLCASSPRTSVSIYEQYFGPGTRLTVT.

This clone appeared a few times. The chain is built from TRBV5-4 and TRBJ2-5; either TRBD1 or TRBD2 may supply D (5 bases each). The CDR3 loop spans 14 amino acids. With 4 bases removed from V and 5 bases from J, the gap between germline ends came to 15 bases. Germline V gene sequence: CDR1 SGHNT, CDR2 YYREEE (reference sequence). CDR3 residues: CASSPSTRQETQYF. CDR3 DNA: TGTGCCAGCAGCCCCAGCACTAGACAGGAGACCCAGTACTTC.

The gene calls are TRBV28 and TRBJ2-4; either TRBD1 or TRBD2 may supply D (6 bases each). Germline V CDR1 and CDR2: MDHEN, SYDVKM. The CDR3 spans 13 residues. V was clipped by 7 bases and J by 7 bases, with 14 bases between them. CDR3 DNA sequence: TGTGCCAGCAAGAAGGGGGGTCGGAACATTCAGTACTTC. It encodes CASKKGGRNIQYF.

This clone was counted a few times. The chain links TRBV10-3 to TRBJ2-2; no clear D gene. Germline CDR1 reads ENHRY; CDR2 reads SYGVKD. The CDR3 is 15 amino acids. V shed 0 bases and J shed 5 bases, with 10 bases lying between them. The CDR3 here is CAISESTLRTGELFF. The CDR3 DNA follows: TGTGCCATCAGTGAGTCGACTCTTCGGACCGGGGAGCTGTTTTTT.

This clone was detected only a few times. The rearrangement links TRBV2 to TRBJ1-2; no reliable D call. In germline, CDR1 is SNHLY, CDR2 FYNNEI. This CDR3 comprises 11 residues. With 4 bases removed from V and 8 bases from J, the gap between germline ends came to 8 bases. The CDR3 DNA follows: TGTGCCAGCAGTGTAAACCTCGGCTACACCTTC. Its translation is CASSVNLGYTF. The variable domain in full, with the rest retrieved from reference TRBV2 and TRBJ1-2, is EPEVTQTPSHQVTQMGQEVILRCVPISNHLYFYWYRQILGQKVEFLVSFYNNEISEKSEIFDDQFSVERPDGSNFTLKIRSTKLEDSAMYFCASSVNLGYTFGSGTRLTVV.

This clone was seen a few times. This same CDR3 is encoded by further DNA sequences in the sample. The chain recombines TRBV20-1 with TRBJ2-5, with D unclear. The CDR3 is made up of 11 amino acids. Trimming took 1 base from V and 5 from J, leaving 5 bases between them. Germline assignment: CDR1 DFQATT and CDR2 SNEGSKA (reference sequence). The CDR3 bases are TGCAGTGCTAGAGCTTTGGAGACCCAGTACTTC. Protein: CSARALETQYF.

This sequence joins TRBV2 and TRBJ1-1; maybe TRBD1 (6 bases). Germline CDR1 and CDR2: SNHLY and FYNNEI. This CDR3 spans 12 amino acids. V lost 7 bases and J 10 bases, leaving 16 bases between the germline ends. CDR3 sequence (DNA): TGTGCCAGCATGGGGGGGGCTCTTGGAGCTTTCTTT. Amino acid sequence: CASMGGALGAFF.

This clone has a handful of counts. J is TRBJ2-2 and V is TRBV28, with 7 bases fitting TRBD2. CDR1 and CDR2 from the germline V gene are MDHEN and SYDVKM. Trimming cost V 8 bases and J 0 bases; bases outside gene matches: 0. This CDR3 region has 13 residues. The CDR3 region is CASAGANTGELFF. DNA of the CDR3: TGTGCCAGCGCGGGAGCGAACACCGGGGAGCTGTTTTTT.

The rearrangement joins TRBV28 to TRBJ2-7; possible D gene TRBD1, 5 bases. Per the germline V gene, CDR1 is MDHEN and CDR2 is SYDVKM. The CDR3 extends over 13 amino acids. V was shortened by 6 bases and J by 3 bases, with 12 bases between the two germline ends. The CDR3 bases are TGTGCCAGCAGAATTGGACACGACTACGAGCAGTACTTC. Translating it yields CASRIGHDYEQYF. The variable domain in full, with the rest retrieved from reference TRBV28 and TRBJ2-7, is DVKVTQSSRYLVKRTGEKVFLECVQDMDHENMFWYRQDPGLGLRLIYFSYDVKMKEKGDIPEGYSVSREKKERFSLILESASTNQTSMYLCASRIGHDYEQYFGPGTRLTVT.

The chain employs TRBV28 and TRBJ2-5; no clear D gene. The CDR3 has 11 residues. Germline V gene sequence: CDR1 MDHEN, CDR2 SYDVKM. V dropped 4 bases and J dropped 4 bases, with 4 bases sitting between them. The CDR3 sequence: CASSSAETQYF. DNA of the CDR3: TGTGCCAGCAGTTCGGCAGAGACCCAGTACTTC.